The 21 T cell receptor beta chains presented below share a single source sample, sequenced in a study of T cells in Graves' hyperthyroidism and ophthalmopathy. RNA transcripts gave rise to amplified TCR beta CDR3 regions. The HTBI set primed first-round TCR CDR3 RT-PCR. MiXCR, run by TCRdb on the multiplex PCR reads, gives a single entry per CDR3 protein. The sample consists of under 600,000 distinct CDR3 sequences, roughly a sixth of them appearing once. Sample: blood. The receptors were gathered from a woman aged 40 to 50 with Graves' ophthalmopathy.

This clonotype appeared a few times. CDR3 sequence: CAWQRLVPTDTQYF. CDR3 DNA sequence: TGTGCCTGGCAGAGACTAGTACCCACAGATACGCAGTATTTT. This chain uses TRBV30 with TRBJ2-3, with D maybe TRBD2 (6 bases). Germline-derived CDR1 and CDR2 are GTSNPN and SVGIG (reference sequence). The CDR3 covers 14 residues. With 5 bases removed from V and 2 bases from J, the gap between germline ends came to 14 bases. The entire variable domain, with the rest obtained from reference TRBV30 and TRBJ2-3, is as follows: SQTIHQWPATLVQPVGSPLSLECTVEGTSNPNLYWYRQAAGRGLQLLFYSVGIGQISSEVPQNLSASRPQDRQFILSSKKLLLSDSGFYLCAWQRLVPTDTQYFGPGTRLTVL.

Only one count was recorded for this clonotype. The chain is built from TRBV28 and TRBJ2-5, with D possibly matching TRBD2 (6 bases). Germline CDR1 MDHEN, CDR2 SYDVKM. This CDR3 has 17 amino acids. V was cut by 6 bases and J by 2 bases, with 22 bases left in between. In DNA, the CDR3 is TGTGCCAGCAGCTCCCTTGTGGGCGCGGGGTCACAAGAGACCCAGTACTTC. Translating it yields CASSSLVGAGSQETQYF.

The chain recombines TRBV7-2 with TRBJ2-7; 8 nucleotides align to TRBD1. This CDR3 has 15 amino acids. Germline lookup yields CDR1 SGHTA and CDR2 FQGNSA. J lost 4 bases, V lost 5 bases, and 10 bases had no gene match. The chain's CDR3 is CASSPGPGGSYEQYF. The CDR3 nucleotides are TGTGCCAGCAGCCCGGGCCCAGGGGGCTCTTACGAGCAGTACTTC.

This clonotype was detected ten times or more. V is TRBV11-2 and J is TRBJ2-5; unclear D gene. Germline V CDR1 and CDR2: SGHAT, FQNNGV. The CDR3 runs to 15 residues. The V gene lost 4 bases and the J gene lost 4 bases, with 16 bases spanning the gap. DNA of the CDR3: TGTGCCAGCAGCTCCGGGCCATCCTGGGCAGAGACCCAGTACTTC. This translates into CASSSGPSWAETQYF.

As regards this clonotype: This CDR3 is missing its conserved last phenylalanine or tryptophan, likely due to a read error. In DNA, the CDR3 is TGTGCCAGCAGCCACGGTGACCTGGATCAGCCCCAGCATTCT. Translation gives CASSHGDLDQPQHS. The V gene is TRBV6-1, the J gene TRBJ1-5; no clear D gene. This CDR3 comprises 14 residues. The V gene lost 6 bases and the J gene lost 5 bases, with 14 bases spanning the gap. Germline loops: CDR1 MNHNS, CDR2 SASEGT.

Many counts were recorded for this clonotype. The chain carries TRBV28 and TRBJ2-1; 10 positions match TRBD2. The CDR3 sequence is 23 residues long. With V trimmed by 3 bases and J by 0 bases, 23 bases remained unmatched. Germline CDR1 reads MDHEN; CDR2 reads SYDVKM. The CDR3 nucleotides are TGTGCCAGCAGTTTTTTTGGGTTGTTCAGCGGGAGGGTATACAAGAGCTCCTACAATGAGCAGTTCTTC. Amino acid sequence: CASSFFGLFSGRVYKSSYNEQFF.

The chain has TRBV4-1 and TRBJ1-3; D is unresolved. The CDR3 totals 15 residues. The germline CDR1 and CDR2 sequences are MGHRA and YSYEKL. V was shortened by 1 base and J by 0 bases, with 7 bases between the two germline ends. CDR3 nucleotides: TGCGCCAGCAGCCAAGGACCTAGCTCTGGAAACACCATATATTTT. This sequence encodes CASSQGPSSGNTIYF.

This clonotype was seen a handful of times. V usage is TRBV18 and J usage is TRBJ2-5; D remains ambiguous. Germline V gene sequence: CDR1 KGHSH, CDR2 LQKENI. Between the trimmed V and J ends, which lost 3 bases and 1 base, there was a span of 15 bases. The length of the CDR3 is 16 residues. The CDR3, as DNA: TGTGCCAGCTCACCTTCCAGAGGCGCCCTCCAAGAGACCCAGTACTTC. Translated, it gives CASSPSRGALQETQYF.

On this clonotype itself: A much more abundant neighbour one base away suggests this may be a read error. V is TRBV20-1 and J is TRBJ2-3, with unresolved D. From germline, CDR1 is DFQATT and CDR2 SNEGSKA (reference sequence). The CDR3 loop spans 14 amino acids. V lost 8 bases and J 1 base, leaving 16 bases between the germline ends. Here the CDR3 reads CSTTSGGGTDTQYF. CDR3 coding DNA: TGCAGTACTACCTCGGGCGGAGGCACAGATACGCAGTATTTT.

This clonotype was counted between two and nine times. The junction departs from germline at one end; a sequencing error may be responsible. The chain uses TRBV2 and TRBJ1-5; D remains unclear. This CDR3 is built from 15 residues. The V gene's germline CDR1 is SNHLY and CDR2 FYNNEI. This CDR3 reads CASSQAPYSNQPQHF. In DNA, the CDR3 is TGCGCCAGCAGCCAAGCTCCATATAGCAATCAGCCCCAGCATTTT.

This clonotype was seen only a few times. V gene TRBV7-8 combines with J gene TRBJ1-3, with D possibly TRBD1 on 6 matching bases. The length of the CDR3 is 18 residues. With 2 bases removed from V and 0 bases from J, the gap between germline ends came to 17 bases. Looked up from germline, CDR1 is SGHVS and CDR2 is FQNEAQ. The CDR3 nucleotides read TGTGCCAGCAGCTTACTGGGCAGGGGCCTTTTCTCTGGAAACACCATATATTTT. This translates into CASSLLGRGLFSGNTIYF. The full variable domain, with the rest looked up from reference TRBV7-8 and TRBJ1-3, is GAGVSQSPRYKVAKRGQDVALRCDPISGHVSLFWYQQALGQGPEFLTYFQNEAQLDKSGLPSDRFFAERPEGSVSTLKIQRTQQEDSAVYLCASSLLGRGLFSGNTIYFGEGSWLTVV.

The chain combines TRBV20-1 with TRBJ2-5; D may be TRBD1 or TRBD2 (6 bases each). Trimming took off 1 base at V and 5 bases at J, with 14 bases between the two ends. The CDR3 spans 14 residues. The germline V gene encodes CDR1 DFQATT and CDR2 SNEGSKA (reference sequence). This CDR3 reads CSARGGATGETQYF. DNA for the CDR3: TGCAGTGCTAGAGGGGGGGCTACCGGGGAGACCCAGTACTTC.

This clonotype was picked up many times. The rearrangement joins TRBV2 to TRBJ2-2, with 8 bases lining up with TRBD2. The CDR3 is 15 residues long. Per germline, CDR1 SNHLY and CDR2 FYNNEI. V was clipped by 10 bases and J by 5 bases; unmatched bases: 12. Here the CDR3 reads CATRREGGETGELFF. The CDR3 region has the DNA TGTGCCACCCGACGGGAGGGGGGAGAGACCGGGGAGCTGTTTTTT.

The chain employs TRBV10-3 and TRBJ2-7; 9 bases line up with TRBD1. V lost 2 bases, J lost 4 bases, and 3 bases stayed unmatched. Germline V gives CDR1 ENHRY, CDR2 SYGVKD. There are 14 residues in the CDR3. CDR3 DNA sequence: TGTGCCATCAGTGAGCTGGGACAGGGTTACGAGCAGTACTTC. Its protein is CAISELGQGYEQYF.

This clonotype has a handful of counts. The J gene is TRBJ2-7, the V gene TRBV5-1; TRBD2 matches at 9 bases. The CDR3 is 12 residues long. J gave up 5 bases and V 6 bases, and 3 bases lay outside the gene matches. Germline V gene data show CDR1 as SGHRS and CDR2 as YFSETQ. The CDR3 DNA sequence: TGCGCCAGCACAGCGGGAGGCAACGAGCAGTACTTC. This gives the protein CASTAGGNEQYF.

This clonotype was recorded at least ten times. Here the CDR3 reads CASSLDRLAGADTQYF. DNA of the CDR3: TGTGCCAGCAGCTTGGATAGACTAGCGGGAGCAGATACGCAGTATTTT. V gene TRBV7-2 combines with J gene TRBJ2-3; 12 nucleotides agree with TRBD2. Germline V lookup: CDR1 SGHTA, CDR2 FQGNSA. J was trimmed by 4 bases and V by 3 bases; bases with no gene match: 5. The CDR3 sequence is 16 residues long. Supplemented by reference TRBV7-2 and TRBJ2-3, the full variable domain reads GAGVSQSPSNKVTEKGKDVELRCDPISGHTALYWYRQSLGQGLEFLIYFQGNSAPDKSGLPSDRFSAERTGGSVSTLTIQRTQQEDSAVYLCASSLDRLAGADTQYFGPGTRLTVL.

The J gene is TRBJ2-3, the V gene TRBV2; tentatively, D is TRBD1 or TRBD2 (6 bases each). V was cut by 3 bases and J by 6 bases, with 16 bases left in between. Germline assignment: CDR1 SNHLY and CDR2 FYNNEI. CDR3 size: 15 residues. The CDR3 protein is CASSDSGGLLDTQYF. The CDR3, as DNA: TGTGCCAGCAGTGATTCCGGGGGCTTACTGGATACGCAGTATTTT.

This rearrangement joins TRBV4-2 to TRBJ2-5; 9 bases fit TRBD2. In germline, CDR1 is LGHNA, CDR2 YNFKEQ. CDR3 length: 18 amino acids. Losses at the gene ends were 1 base for V and 1 base for J; bases not matched to a gene: 10. CDR3 bases: TGTGCCAGCAGCCAAGTTACAGCGGGAGGCCCTCCCCAAGAGACCCAGTACTTC. As protein: CASSQVTAGGPPQETQYF.

This clonotype was picked up many times. The chain uses TRBV20-1 and TRBJ2-3, with 16 bases identical to TRBD2. The CDR3 has 17 amino acids. V shed 1 base and J 8 bases; nucleotides not matched to a gene: 9. CDR1 and CDR2 (germline): DFQATT, SNEGSKA (reference sequence). CDR3 sequence: CSARAWDGTSGRGTQYF. CDR3 nucleotides: TGCAGTGCTAGAGCTTGGGACGGGACTAGCGGGAGGGGTACGCAGTATTTT.

This clonotype was counted many times. J is TRBJ2-5 and V is TRBV28, with 11 bases that match TRBD2. Germline V gives CDR1 MDHEN, CDR2 SYDVKM. CDR3 size: 18 residues. V shed 4 bases and J 4 bases; nucleotides not matched to a gene: 14. CDR3 sequence (DNA): TGTGCCAGCAGTTCCAAGCCCTATAGCGGGAGGGCCTCAGAGACCCAGTACTTC. Translation: CASSSKPYSGRASETQYF.

This clonotype was detected only a few times. The chain employs TRBV19 and TRBJ1-2; D is ambiguous. Trimming took off 0 bases at V and 4 bases at J, with 3 bases between the two ends. Germline V gives CDR1 LNHDA, CDR2 SQIVND (reference sequence). The CDR3 is 12 residues long. The CDR3 DNA reads TGTGCCAGTAGTATAGAGACCTATGGCTACACCTTC. Encoded protein: CASSIETYGYTF.